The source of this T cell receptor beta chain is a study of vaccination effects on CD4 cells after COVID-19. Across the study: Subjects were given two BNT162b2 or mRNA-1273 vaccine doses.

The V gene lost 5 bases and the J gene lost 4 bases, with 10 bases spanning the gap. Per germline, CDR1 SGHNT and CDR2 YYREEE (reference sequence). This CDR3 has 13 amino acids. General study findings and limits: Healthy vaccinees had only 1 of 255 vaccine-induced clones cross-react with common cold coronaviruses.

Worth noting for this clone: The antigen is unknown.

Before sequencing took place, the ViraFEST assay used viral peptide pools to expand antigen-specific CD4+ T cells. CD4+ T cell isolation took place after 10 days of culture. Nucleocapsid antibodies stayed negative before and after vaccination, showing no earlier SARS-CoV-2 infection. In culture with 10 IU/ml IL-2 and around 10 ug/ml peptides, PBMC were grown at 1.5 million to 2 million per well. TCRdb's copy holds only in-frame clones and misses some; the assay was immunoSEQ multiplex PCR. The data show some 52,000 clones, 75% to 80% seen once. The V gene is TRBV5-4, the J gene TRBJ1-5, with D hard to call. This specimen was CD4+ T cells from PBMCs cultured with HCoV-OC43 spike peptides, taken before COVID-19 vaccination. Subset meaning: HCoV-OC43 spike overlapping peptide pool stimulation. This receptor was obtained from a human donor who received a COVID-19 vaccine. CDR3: CASSTDPNQPQHF. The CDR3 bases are TGTGCCAGCAGTACCGACCCTAATCAGCCCCAGCATTTT.